What follows are 10 T cell receptor beta chains derived from one specimen sequenced in a study of identifying expanded T cells in peripheral blood. Measured with immunoSEQ multiplex PCR; TCRdb has only the in-frame clones, and not every one. The table has roughly 63,000 clones, around 86% seen once. The sequenced sample was blood. The receptor set was obtained from a person aged 18-69 years in good health.

The J gene is TRBJ1-2, the V gene TRBV19; D is undetermined. Germline assignment: CDR1 LNHDA and CDR2 SQIVND (reference sequence). The V end was cut by 6 bases, the J end by 4 bases, with 30 bases between. The CDR3 has 19 amino acids. The CDR3 nucleotides are TGTGCCAGTAGCCGAAACCGCGTCACAATATCTGGGAGGTCCTATGGCTACACCTTC. Its translation is CASSRNRVTISGRSYGYTF.

V usage is TRBV28 and J usage is TRBJ1-1; D may be TRBD1 (6 bases). Per germline, CDR1 MDHEN and CDR2 SYDVKM. The CDR3 runs 11 residues. The V and J ends lost 2 bases and 10 bases respectively, with 8 bases between them. CDR3 in amino acids: CASSLGTSAFF. The CDR3, as DNA: TGTGCCAGCAGTTTAGGGACATCAGCTTTCTTT.

The chain carries TRBV6-1 and TRBJ2-1, with 13 bases fitting TRBD2. The V gene's germline CDR1 is MNHNS and CDR2 SASEGT. CDR3 length equals 15 residues. V was clipped by 4 bases and J by 10 bases; unmatched bases: 7. CDR3 nucleotide sequence: TGTGCCAGCAGTGGTGGACTAGCGGGAGTGGGCGAGCAGTTCTTC. This gives the protein CASSGGLAGVGEQFF.

The V call is TRBV5-5, the J call TRBJ1-4; D remains unclear. The V gene's germline CDR1 is SGHKS and CDR2 YYEKEE (reference sequence). CDR3 length equals 12 residues. Trimming pared 2 bases from V and 7 bases from J, leaving 6 bases between. CDR3 loop: CASSFQGEKLFF. CDR3 bases: TGTGCCAGCAGCTTCCAAGGTGAAAAACTGTTTTTT.

The chain joins TRBV5-1 to TRBJ2-1, with 9 positions matching TRBD1. CDR3 size: 15 residues. Trimming removed 5 bases from V and 7 bases from J; junction bases left unmatched: 10. Germline assignment: CDR1 SGHRS and CDR2 YFSETQ. The CDR3 loop reads CASRPPGTGRNEQFF. The CDR3 DNA sequence: TGCGCCAGCAGGCCACCCGGGACAGGGCGTAATGAGCAGTTCTTC.

The chain carries TRBV20-1 and TRBJ2-5, with D unresolved. The CDR3 has 10 residues. V lost 3 bases and J lost 6, with 5 bases in between. Germline V gene data show CDR1 as DFQATT and CDR2 as SNEGSKA (reference sequence). For the CDR3, the DNA is TGCAGTGCTAGTGCAAAGACCCAGTACTTC. It specifies CSASAKTQYF.

V gene TRBV30 combines with J gene TRBJ2-2; D is unclear. Trimming took off 0 bases at V and 6 bases at J, with 11 bases between the two ends. The CDR3 has 14 residues. Germline assignment: CDR1 GTSNPN and CDR2 SVGIG (reference sequence). CDR3 nucleotides: TGTGCCTGGAGTGTTCGGACCCCTCCCGGGGAGCTGTTTTTT. Translated: CAWSVRTPPGELFF.

This rearrangement joins TRBV7-9 to TRBJ2-5; TRBD2 agrees at 8 bases. V gave up 6 bases and J gave up 4 bases; unmatched junction bases: 7. Germline assignment: CDR1 SEHNR and CDR2 FQNEAQ (reference sequence). The CDR3 consists of 14 residues. The CDR3 coding sequence is TGTGCCAGCAGGCCCGGGGGGGCCGGAGAGACCCAGTACTTC. Encoded protein: CASRPGGAGETQYF.

The J gene is TRBJ2-7, the V gene TRBV5-1; 9 nucleotides line up with TRBD2. Trimming at V came to 5 bases and at J to 3 bases, leaving 9 bases not matched to a gene. There are 15 residues in the CDR3. Germline CDR1 reads SGHRS; CDR2 reads YFSETQ. Here the CDR3 DNA reads TGCGCCAGCAGGGATAGCGGGAGTGTCGGCTACGAGCAGTACTTC. Its protein product is CASRDSGSVGYEQYF.

V and J are TRBV9 and TRBJ2-3, with 7 bases identical to TRBD2. This CDR3 has 16 residues. Trimming cost V 0 bases and J 1 base; bases outside gene matches: 5. Germline V lookup: CDR1 SGDLS, CDR2 YYNGEE. CDR3: CASSVEVGGRTDTQYF. The DNA for the CDR3 is TGTGCCAGCAGCGTAGAAGTGGGAGGGCGCACAGATACGCAGTATTTT.